The TCR beta chain described here comes from a study of vaccination and CD4 T cells after COVID-19. Looking at the study overall: Participants got two doses of BNT162b2 or mRNA-1273 vaccine.

The sample's treatment: approximately nine-day PBMC culture with coronavirus spike peptide pools or control peptides (ViraFEST assay). T cells were expanded with peptide pools, and expanded clonotypes were identified by TCR sequencing. The CDR3 runs 13 residues. CDR1 and CDR2 from the germline V gene are SSHAT and FNYEAQ (reference sequence). Sequencing of DNA taken from cultured CD4+ T cells relied on the Oncomine TCR Beta short-read assay. DNA came from CD4+ T cells after culture. TCRdb processed the PCR reads anew with MiXCR; each CDR3 protein has one entry. The sample has more than 9,500 distinct CDR3 sequences; approximately 55% are singletons. In the case of this clonotype: Its specificity is unknown. A junction boundary mismatches the germline segment, possibly from a read error.

This TCR derives from a human donor who had recovered from COVID-19. The sample taken for sequencing was CD4+ T cells from blood, cultured in vitro. V gene TRBV7-7 combines with J gene TRBJ2-7; the D is unclear. This CDR3 reads CASSFQWSYEQYF. In DNA form, the CDR3 reads TGTGCTAGCAGCTTCCAGTGGTCCTACGAGCAGTACTTC.